The 3 T cell receptor beta chains below all came from one sample that was sequenced in a study of post-analysis software for immune sequencing data. Incorporated into the TCR beta cDNA libraries were unique molecular identifiers, which served to reduce PCR and sequencing biases. TCRdb reanalysed the PCR reads using MiXCR and keeps one entry per CDR3 protein. Of hundreds of thousands of distinct CDR3 sequences listed, roughly 45% are singletons. These receptors' targets are unknown. Findings and limits, study-wide: The study found TRBV5-6, TRBV5-1 and TRBV20-1 among a few TRBV segments more frequent in patients than controls.

The source material was blood. The receptors stem from a girl aged 10-17 years with multiple sclerosis.

A word on this clonotype: One junction end disagrees with the germline gene, perhaps due to a read error. The CDR3 nucleotides read TGCAGTGCTAGAGCGGCAGTGTGGACTGAAGTTTTCTTT. Residues: CSARAAVWTEVFF. The chain joins TRBV20-1 to TRBJ1-1; D unclear. Germline V CDR1 and CDR2: DFQATT, SNEGSKA (reference sequence). This CDR3 contains 13 residues.

This chain links TRBV7-9 with TRBJ1-1; 7 nucleotides agree with TRBD1. Per the germline V gene, CDR1 is SEHNR and CDR2 is FQNEAQ (reference sequence). The CDR3 sequence is 19 residues long. Trimming removed 5 bases from V and 1 base from J; junction bases left unmatched: 19. This CDR3 reads CASSLFAIRDSRRNTEAFF. Here the CDR3 DNA reads TGTGCCAGCAGCCTCTTCGCCATCCGGGACAGCCGAAGGAACACTGAAGCTTTCTTT.

J is TRBJ2-7 and V is TRBV6-6, with TRBD1 matching 10 bases. Per germline, CDR1 MNHNY and CDR2 SVGAGI (reference sequence). CDR3 length: 15 amino acids. With V trimmed by 3 bases and J by 3 bases, 5 bases remained unmatched. The CDR3 DNA reads TGTGCCAGCAGTTATGAGACAGGGGGCAACTACGAGCAGTACTTC. This encodes CASSYETGGNYEQYF.